This T cell receptor beta chain was identified in a study of OX40 agonist ivuxolimab in advanced cancers. Study as a whole: Patients were dosed with the agonistic anti-OX40 (CD134) antibody ivuxolimab.

If patients had autoimmune disease history or systemic immunosuppression, they were excluded. TCRdb's table, derived via immunoSEQ multiplex PCR, lists solely in-frame clones and lacks some. The data show around 71,000 clones, 85% to 90% seen once. The CDR3 is 14 amino acids. The V end was cut by 10 bases, the J end by 0 bases, with 15 bases between. CDR1 and CDR2 from the germline V gene are ENHRY and SYGVKD. The sample was CD4+ or CD8+ T cells sorted from blood, taken in a trial of the OX40 agonist ivuxolimab. V and J are TRBV10-3 and TRBJ2-5, with D unclear. This sequence originates from an adult with an advanced solid tumor such as melanoma, head and neck, liver or kidney cancer. DNA for the CDR3: TGTGCCACTACAGCGCGAAATAACCAAGAGACCCAGTACTTC. Translated, it gives CATTARNNQETQYF.